This T cell receptor beta chain was captured by sequencing in a study of T cell responses to AZD1222 COVID-19 vaccine. Study-level findings and limits: The sample set comprised mostly white British donors with more females, and clonal diversity was possibly underestimated.

The germline V gene has CDR1 SNHLY and CDR2 FYNNEI. Trimming took 7 bases from V and 4 from J, leaving 10 bases between them. The CDR3 is 12 residues long. The table lists this clone with a few counts. Its antigen remains unknown. Measured with immunoSEQ multiplex PCR; TCRdb has only the in-frame clones, and not every one. The sample lists some 130,000 clones, over 80% occurring once. Sequencing used peripheral blood, obtained 28 days after the second AZD1222 dose. This sequence was found in an adult who received the AZD1222 COVID-19 vaccine. The V gene is TRBV2, the J gene TRBJ1-1, with no clear D. The CDR3 loop reads CASTRGVTEAFF. The CDR3 DNA reads as TGTGCCAGCACGAGAGGCGTCACTGAAGCTTTCTTT.